This T cell receptor (beta chain) was identified during a study of T cell changes during pregnancy in multiple sclerosis. Germline CDR1 MNHEY, CDR2 SMNVEV (reference sequence). The ends were cut back, 3 bases at V and 5 bases at J, with 16 bases in the middle. This CDR3 comprises 15 residues. Libraries were prepared by immunoSEQ multiplex PCR; TCRdb keeps only in-frame clonotypes and omits some of them. The sample consists of 40,000 to 50,000 clones, 93% of them appearing once. This specimen consisted of CD4+ T cells from peripheral blood mononuclear cells, obtained in the third trimester of pregnancy. This receptor was obtained from a female donor with multiple sclerosis, enrolled in a pregnancy study. This rearrangement joins TRBV27 to TRBJ2-5, with a weak D call TRBD2 (5 bases). For the CDR3, the DNA is TGTGCCAGCAGTTTCTTAGGAGAGGGCGGGGAGACCCAGTACTTC. This codes for CASSFLGEGGETQYF.